The clone carrying this T cell receptor (beta chain) was counted once. Its antigen is unidentified. Using immunoSEQ multiplex PCR, the repertoire was profiled, and TCRdb retains in-frame clones only, with some absent. The data show about 70,000 clones, with around 93% seen just once and about 2.2% held by the top ten. The ends were cut back, 1 base at V and 7 bases at J, with 14 bases in the middle. CDR1 and CDR2 (germline): SGHAT, FQNNGV. The CDR3 extends over 15 amino acids. This sample stems from a study of lymphopenia after photon versus proton radiotherapy. Regarding the study as a whole: Oligoclonal CD8+ Temra expansion after nadir drove photon patients' diversity drop.

Sequencing used peripheral blood, obtained from a patient treated with photon-based radiotherapy. This receptor was taken from a woman aged 40 to 50 with cholangiocarcinoma. The genes are TRBV11-2 and TRBJ2-1; D is unclear. CDR3 in amino acids: CASSLAIQVGNEQFF. DNA of the CDR3: TGTGCCAGCAGCTTAGCCATCCAGGTTGGGAATGAGCAGTTCTTC.